These 11 T cell receptor beta chains share one sample of origin, sequenced in a study of blood T cell repertoires in COVID-19. Here immunoSEQ multiplex PCR was the method, and the copy in TCRdb shows in-frame clones only, minus some. The data show 150,000 or so clones, nearly 80% seen once. The sample taken for sequencing was PBMCs or T cells enriched from blood (not recorded which). The receptor set was obtained from a woman between 45 and 65 years old who had recovered from COVID-19.

The chain uses TRBV5-1 and TRBJ2-7, with D maybe TRBD1 (6 bases). CDR1 SGHRS and CDR2 YFSETQ come from the germline V gene. The CDR3 has 13 residues. Deletions cut 4 bases from V and 3 bases from J, with 11 bases between. The CDR3 nucleotides read TGCGCCAGCAGCGAGGACAGAGACTACGAGCAGTACTTC. It codes for CASSEDRDYEQYF.

The V gene is TRBV5-8, the J gene TRBJ2-1, with 9 nucleotides matching TRBD2. The CDR3 loop spans 15 amino acids. V lost 0 bases, J lost 5 bases, and 3 bases stayed unmatched. The germline V gene has CDR1 SGHTS and CDR2 YDEGEE. The CDR3 sequence is CASSLGLAEDNEQFF. The CDR3 nucleotides are TGTGCCAGCAGCTTGGGACTAGCGGAAGACAATGAGCAGTTCTTC.

Only one count was recorded for this clone. CDR3 nucleotide sequence: TGTGCCAGCAGCTCAGGACAGGGGCAGCCCCAGCATTTT. Its protein is CASSSGQGQPQHF. This chain uses TRBV5-6 with TRBJ1-5, with 9 positions matching TRBD1. Germline loops: CDR1 SGHDT, CDR2 YYEEEE. The CDR3 has 13 amino acids. Unmatched junction bases numbered 2, after V lost 3 bases and J lost 7 bases. Complete variable domain (other parts from reference TRBV5-6 and TRBJ1-5): DAGVTQSPTHLIKTRGQQVTLRCSPKSGHDTVSWYQQALGQGPQFIFQYYEEEERQRGNFPDRFSGHQFPNYSSELNVNALLLGDSALYLCASSSGQGQPQHFGDGTRLSIL.

This clone came up a few times. The V gene is TRBV4-1, the J gene TRBJ1-2, with D possibly being TRBD1 (5 bases). This CDR3 spans 15 amino acids. Germline V gene lookup returns CDR1 MGHRA and CDR2 YSYEKL. With 1 base removed from V and 4 bases from J, the gap between germline ends came to 13 bases. The DNA for the CDR3 is TGCGCCAGCAGCCAAGCGTGGGCCGGGGGCTATGGCTACACCTTC. Translating it yields CASSQAWAGGYGYTF.

The gene calls are TRBV3-1 (or the pseudogene TRBV3-2) and TRBJ1-2; weak D call: TRBD1 (6 bases). Germline V lookup: CDR1 LGHDT, CDR2 YNNKEL (reference sequence). This CDR3 contains 13 residues. Deletions cut 4 bases from V and 7 bases from J, with 13 bases between. The CDR3 region has the DNA TGTGCCAGCAGCCCTAGAGGGGGATTTGGCTACACCTTC. This sequence encodes CASSPRGGFGYTF.

V usage is TRBV28 and J usage is TRBJ2-3; TRBD2 agrees at 7 bases. V shed 2 bases and J 0 bases; nucleotides not matched to a gene: 2. This CDR3 has 15 amino acids. The germline V gene encodes CDR1 MDHEN and CDR2 SYDVKM. The CDR3 region is CASSLVGGSTDTQYF. The DNA of the CDR3 is TGTGCCAGCAGTTTAGTGGGAGGGAGCACAGATACGCAGTATTTT.

J is TRBJ2-3 and V is TRBV5-1; no clear D. This CDR3 is built from 16 residues. From germline, CDR1 is SGHRS and CDR2 YFSETQ. The V and J ends lost 0 bases and 0 bases respectively, with 11 bases between them. The CDR3 DNA reads as TGCGCCAGCAGCTTGGCGGCGGATACTAGCACAGATACGCAGTATTTT. This translates into CASSLAADTSTDTQYF.

The chain uses TRBV24-1 and TRBJ2-1; perhaps TRBD2 as D (5 bases). Germline loops: CDR1 KGHDR, CDR2 SFDVKD. The CDR3 is 12 residues long. V lost 6 bases and J lost 4, with 6 bases in between. The CDR3 DNA reads as TGTGCCACCAGTCGAGGGTACAATGAGCAGTTCTTC. Translation: CATSRGYNEQFF.

This clone appeared a few times. CDR3 DNA sequence: TGTGCCAGCAGCCGGAGACAGGTATACCAAGAGACCCAGTACTTC. Translated: CASSRRQVYQETQYF. This chain joins TRBV11-2 and TRBJ2-5, with D perhaps TRBD1 (6 bases). The V and J ends lost 5 bases and 0 bases respectively, with 13 bases between them. Germline assignment: CDR1 SGHAT and CDR2 FQNNGV. The CDR3 totals 15 residues.

The chain employs TRBV10-3 and TRBJ2-4; 14 bases fit TRBD2. V trimming: 5 bases; J trimming: 0 bases; junction bases outside the gene matches: 9. Looked up from germline, CDR1 is ENHRY and CDR2 is SYGVKD. The CDR3 length is 19 residues. CDR3 nucleotides: TGTGCCATCAGTCAGGAGACTAGCGGGGGGGCCCTAGCCAAAAACATTCAGTACTTC. Its translation is CAISQETSGGALAKNIQYF.

The CDR3 DNA sequence: TGTGCCAGCAGCTTAGGAGTGATGGGGGCTGGGAACACTGAAGCTTTCTTT. This gives the protein CASSLGVMGAGNTEAFF. This sequence joins TRBV11-3 and TRBJ1-1, with D maybe TRBD1 (6 bases). CDR3 size: 17 residues. Trimming pared 1 base from V and 1 base from J, leaving 16 bases between. The germline V gene encodes CDR1 SGHNT and CDR2 YENEEA.